The rows below give T cell receptor beta chains drawn from one sample of a study of T cell repertoires in cytomegalovirus infection. TCRdb used MiXCR to reprocess the reads, holding one entry per CDR3 protein. The table records around 440,000 distinct CDR3 sequences, over 9% of them present only once. The sequenced material came from PBMCs. The receptor source for this set is a human donor in good health (CMV status not recorded). Some clones in this sample may be carry-over from other donors' samples. CDR3s include the opening cysteine and the closing phenylalanine or tryptophan. D genes are given only for firm matches. Part of the rows lack a size; the others show once, few, many or a class for expanded clones.

v_call,clone_size,d_call,j_call,cdr3_nt,cdr3_aa
TRBV20-1,.,.,TRBJ2-3,TGCAGTGCTAGAACGGGCGGCTCCACCACAGATACGCAGTATTTT,CSARTGGSTTDTQYF
TRBV4-1,many,TRBD1,TRBJ2-5,TGCGCCAGCAGCCAAGGAGGACAGGGGGTCTCAGCGACCCAGTACTTC,CASSQGGQGVSATQYF
TRBV29-1,few,.,TRBJ2-3,TGCAGCAACTCCAGGGTCGATACGCAGTATTTT,CSNSRVDTQYF
TRBV18,.,TRBD1,TRBJ1-2,TGTGCCAGCTCACTAACCGGGACAGGGCGACCAAACTATGGCTACACCTTC,CASSLTGTGRPNYGYTF
TRBV29-1,many,.,TRBJ1-5,TGCAGCGTCTCTAAGGCGGGAGCCCAGCATTTT,CSVSKAGAQHF
TRBV2,many,.,TRBJ2-3,TGTGCCAGCAGTCGGGGGAGCACAGATACGCAGTATTTT,CASSRGSTDTQYF
TRBV27,many,.,TRBJ1-6,TGTGCCAGCAGTCTCTCCGCGGGACGACCTTCACCCCTCCACTTT,CASSLSAGRPSPLHF
TRBV12-3/TRBV12-4,few,.,TRBJ1-2,TGTGCCAGCAGTCCGGACATTTATGGCTACACCTTC,CASSPDIYGYTF
TRBV7-9,many,TRBD1,TRBJ2-7,TGTGCCAGCAGCCCCGACAGGGGCTCCTACGAGCAGTACTTC,CASSPDRGSYEQYF
TRBV5-1,many,.,TRBJ2-6,TGCGCCAGCAGCTTTTTGGGTGGGGCCAACGTCCTGACTTTC,CASSFLGGANVLTF
TRBV13,many,.,TRBJ2-7,TGTGCCAGCAGCTTAGGCCTAAGGGGCAACTCCTACGAGCAGTACTTC,CASSLGLRGNSYEQYF
TRBV7-9,few,.,TRBJ2-5,TGTGCCAGCAGTTTAGAAGTTGGGGAGACCCAGTACTTC,CASSLEVGETQYF
TRBV19,.,TRBD2,TRBJ2-7,TGTGCCAGTAGAACGGGACTAGCGGGAGCCGAGCAGTACTTC,CASRTGLAGAEQYF
TRBV6-5,.,TRBD1,TRBJ2-1,TGTGCCAGCAGGCCGGGACAGGGAGGTGAGCAGTTCTTC,CASRPGQGGEQFF
TRBV20-1,few,.,TRBJ1-2,TGCAGTGCCAAGGGGGAGAACTATGGCTACACCTTC,CSAKGENYGYTF
TRBV7-8,many,TRBD1,TRBJ2-7,TGTGCCAGTAGGCGGGGGACAGGGCCATACGAGCAGTACTTC,CASRRGTGPYEQYF
TRBV19,.,.,TRBJ2-3,TGTGCCAGTAGTTTACAAGGGGGGACCCCAGATACGCAGTATTTT,CASSLQGGTPDTQYF
TRBV9,few,TRBD1,TRBJ1-4,TGTGCCAGCAGCGCAACAGGGGGCCCTAATGAAAAACTGTTTTTT,CASSATGGPNEKLFF
TRBV9,few,.,TRBJ2-1,TGTGCCAGCAGCGTAGGGACTTCGGCGAGGCCAAGCTCCTACAATGAGCAGTTCTTC,CASSVGTSARPSSYNEQFF
TRBV12-5,few,.,TRBJ1-1,TGTGCTAGTGGTTGGGACCTGCCCAGGAAAACTGAAGCTTTCTTT,CASGWDLPRKTEAFF
TRBV19,many,TRBD2,TRBJ2-1,TGTGCCAGTAGTTACCTAGGACTAGCGGGCTCCTACAATGAGCAGTTCTTC,CASSYLGLAGSYNEQFF
TRBV28,many,TRBD1,TRBJ2-7,TGTGCCAGCAGTGTCCGGGACAGGGGGAGGGAGCAGTACTTC,CASSVRDRGREQYF
TRBV5-1,.,.,TRBJ2-5,TGCGCCAGCAGCTTTGGGGAGCTCGGGGAGACCCAGTACTTC,CASSFGELGETQYF
TRBV6-4,many,.,TRBJ2-5,TGTGCCAGCAGTGACACACAGACCGAGACCCAGTACTTC,CASSDTQTETQYF
TRBV20-1,many,TRBD2,TRBJ2-7,TGCAGTGCTAGGGCCGGGACTAGCGGGAGTATCGGCGAGCAGTACTTC,CSARAGTSGSIGEQYF
TRBV29-1,.,.,TRBJ1-1,TGCAGCGTGGGTTATGGGGCTGAAGCTTTCTTT,CSVGYGAEAFF
TRBV5-1,many,TRBD1,TRBJ2-5,TGCGCCAGCAGCTTCTCGACAGGGTTGGAGACCCAGTACTTC,CASSFSTGLETQYF
TRBV6-1,many,.,TRBJ1-2,TGTGCCAGCAGTGCTCGCCGCGCCTCCTATGGCTACACCTTC,CASSARRASYGYTF
TRBV6-6,many,TRBD1,TRBJ2-7,TGTGCCAGCAGTTACTCCGGGACAGGGCTCCACGAGCAGTACTTC,CASSYSGTGLHEQYF
TRBV6-6,few,.,TRBJ1-6,TGTGCCAGCAGTTCGGCAGGAGCAAAGAGCTCCTATAATTCACCCCTCCACTTT,CASSSAGAKSSYNSPLHF
TRBV23-1,.,.,TRBJ1-1,TGCGCCAGCAGTCAATCCATAGGCACTGAAGCTTTCTTT,CASSQSIGTEAFF
TRBV20-1,few,TRBD2,TRBJ2-1,TGCGGCGGACTAGCGGGGAGCTCCTACAATGAGCAGTTCTTC,CGGLAGSSYNEQFF
TRBV24-1,.,.,TRBJ2-7,TGTGCCACCAGTGAGGGGGCCATCGACGAGCAGTACTTC,CATSEGAIDEQYF
TRBV5-1,many,TRBD2,TRBJ2-1,TGCGCCAGCAGCTTGGCCGAGCGGGAGAATCACAATGAGCAGTTCTTC,CASSLAERENHNEQFF
TRBV7-9,few,.,TRBJ1-2,TGTGCCAGCAGCTTAATGGGGGGCGCAGACTATGGCTACACCTTC,CASSLMGGADYGYTF
TRBV6-1,many,.,TRBJ2-7,TGTGCCAGCAGGATCTCCTACGAGCAGTACTTC,CASRISYEQYF
TRBV7-9,few,TRBD1,TRBJ2-7,TGTGCCAGCAGCTCCGAGACAGGGGGGATCTACGAGCAGTACTTC,CASSSETGGIYEQYF
TRBV7-6,many,.,TRBJ2-3,TGTGCCAGCAGCTTAGCGGGGGGGGCGATCGGTACGCAGTATTTT,CASSLAGGAIGTQYF